This TCR beta chain was captured in a study of monozygotic twins with inflammatory bowel disease. A remark on this clonotype: Its target is unknown.

TCRdb processed the 5' RACE reads again and assigns one entry to each CDR3 protein, with no DNA. The sample holds about 350,000 distinct CDR3 sequences. The length of the CDR3 is 15 residues. Germline-derived CDR1 and CDR2 are LNHDA and SQIVND (reference sequence). Study results and caveats: T cell subtypes that differed could not be told apart.

The sequenced sample was blood. This chain links TRBV19 with TRBJ2-1. This TCR was sampled from a human donor with ulcerative colitis or Crohn's disease, or a healthy co-twin of an affected twin (not recorded which). CDR3 protein: CASSIGRPYTYEQFF. Drawing the rest from reference TRBV19 and TRBJ2-1, the complete variable domain is DGGITQSPKYLFRKEGQNVTLSCEQNLNHDAMYWYRQDPGQGLRLIYYSQIVNDFQKGDIAEGYSVSREKKESFPLTVTSAQKNPTAFYLCASSIGRPYTYEQFFGPGTRLTVL.